The T cell receptor (beta chain) described here comes from a study of identical twins (dated by TCRdb to 2016 to 2018). A note on the overall study: TCR alpha and beta repertoires from monozygotic twins, unrelated adults of various ages and cord blood were deep-sequenced to test whether fetal clonotypes persist. Replicate twin experiments were performed at different times using different library preparation protocols to rule out contamination.

Library creation used 5' RACE. Instrument on record: Illumina HiSeq 2000. Template switching added a universal primer binding site, and the final cDNA carried a unique molecular identifier that allowed TCR cDNA molecules to be counted accurately. Specific primers in the conserved constant-segment region were used to synthesize first-strand cDNA for TCR alpha and beta chains. To control for contamination, every cDNA library carried two barcodes: a SMART-Mk sample barcode plus Illumina barcodes. TruSeq adapter sequences, together with Illumina sample barcodes, were added in two successive PCR steps. Sequencing of the TCR alpha and beta cDNA libraries was done on the Illumina HiSeq platform using custom primers. Per the original workflow: MiGEC was used to process raw reads and extract unique molecular identifiers, and MiXCR was used to find CDR3 positions. For each individual, recombination models were inferred using an EM algorithm with the repgenHMM and IGoR tools. Shared clonotypes were analyzed with the tcR package in R, and sharing was normalized by the product of cloneset sizes. To study raw recombination free of thymic and clonal selection effects, out-of-frame nonproductive sequences were analyzed. The raw public data were reprocessed by TCRdb itself: fastp quality trimming at Q25, MiXCR clonotype calling, in-frame beta chains only. For every CDR3 protein sequence, its rows merge into one entry that carries the most common genes and DNA. TCRdb, not the authors, supplied the V and J calls. The sample contains some 590,000 distinct CDR3 sequences, more than 9% of them found a single time. Of the sample, approximately 3.2% falls within the top ten clones.

This clonotype has a handful of counts. Its antigen is unknown. No much larger clonotype is one base removed from it; base qualities were not supplied. All donors were healthy Caucasians. Three pairs of female monozygotic twins, all aged roughly 18 to 29 years, made up the twin cohort. Peripheral blood mononuclear cells were the source from which RNA for the TCR libraries was isolated. From the cysteine through the phenylalanine, the CDR3 covers 16 amino acids. The DNA shown is the 48-base CDR3, in frame from base 1. CDR1 is given as SEHNR and CDR2 as FQNEAQ, both from the germline V gene (reference sequence). Between the V and J ends, shortened by 3 bases and 0 bases respectively, the junction contains 15 bases. What the research found in general, with its limitations: In beta out-of-frame sequences, excess twin sharing was weaker, because having fewer shared sequences lowered the signal-to-noise ratio. Zero-insertion analyses could be partly confounded by invariant T cells such as MAIT and iNKT, though diverse VJ usage argued against such confounding for most clonotypes. Compared with coincidental sharing between unrelated individuals, out-of-frame TCR alpha sequences shared between twins had an excess of sequences with low generation probability. Because the same donors could not be followed over many years, the conclusions relied on cross-sectional statistical analysis. In monozygotic twins, out-of-frame TCR alpha sharing was systematically underestimated by recombination models, although the models agreed with sharing between unrelated individuals. Abundant cord blood beta clonotypes carried fewer insertions; young adult naive repertoires showed a weaker similar trend, while memory repertoires showed none.

This sample also appeared in a second study, on yellow fever vaccine responses in identical twins. As the second study states: According to the authors, the vaccine-induced T cell response in identical twins seemed to be partly convergent and partly specific to each individual. Focusing on identical twins, the study followed the T cell clones that responded to the vaccine, and did so with precision.

The sequenced sample consisted of PBMCs. This clonotype originated in a woman between 18 and 29 years old in good health. The rearranged chain carries TRBV7-9 and TRBJ2-7; the D gene is perhaps TRBD2, on 5 matching bases. The bases read TGTGCCAGCAGCTTCGCGCGGGCAGAGCCCTCCTACGAGCAGTACTTC. Protein translation: CASSFARAEPSYEQYF.